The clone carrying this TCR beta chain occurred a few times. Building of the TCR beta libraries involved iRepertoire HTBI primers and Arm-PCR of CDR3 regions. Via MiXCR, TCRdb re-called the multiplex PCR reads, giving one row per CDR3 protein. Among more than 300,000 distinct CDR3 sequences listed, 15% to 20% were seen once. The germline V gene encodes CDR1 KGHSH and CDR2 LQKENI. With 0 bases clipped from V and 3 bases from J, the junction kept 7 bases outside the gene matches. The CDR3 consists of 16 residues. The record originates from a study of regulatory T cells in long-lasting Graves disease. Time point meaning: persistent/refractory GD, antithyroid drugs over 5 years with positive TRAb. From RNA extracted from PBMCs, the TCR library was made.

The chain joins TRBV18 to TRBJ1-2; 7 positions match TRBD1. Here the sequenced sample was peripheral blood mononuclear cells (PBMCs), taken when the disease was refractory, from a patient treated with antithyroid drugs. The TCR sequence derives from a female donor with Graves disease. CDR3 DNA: TGTGCCAGCTCACCACCCCGGGGGCAGGGGGACTATGGCTACACCTTC. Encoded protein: CASSPPRGQGDYGYTF.